The clone carrying this T cell receptor (beta chain) was counted between two and nine times. What it recognizes is unknown. The same CDR3 arises from other DNA sequences in this sample as well. The table came from immunoSEQ multiplex PCR; TCRdb's copy has only in-frame clones and leaves some out. The table has 15,000 to 20,000 clones, about 86% seen once. This specimen belongs to a study of ipilimumab plus nivolumab after autologous stem cell transplantation. Study context: The DLBCL group included primary refractory and relapsed cases.

Points from the study as a whole: Authors suggest TCR repertoire, Treg phenotype and gut microbiota support further study.

The sequence derives from a male donor with diffuse large B-cell lymphoma. Sequenced here: PBMCs, sampled in a trial of ipilimumab plus nivolumab as post-transplant consolidation.

In DNA form, the CDR3 reads TGTGCCAGTAGTATTCTGACCGGGGGCAATCAGCCCCAGCATTTT. The encoded protein is CASSILTGGNQPQHF. The chain has TRBV19 and TRBJ1-5; D gene unclear. This CDR3 has 15 residues. The V and J ends lost 3 bases and 2 bases respectively, with 11 bases between them. Germline loops: CDR1 LNHDA, CDR2 SQIVND (reference sequence).